This T cell receptor (beta chain) was observed in a study of blood T cell repertoires in COVID-19. Turning to the study itself: Sites in the United States, Italy and Spain provided acute and convalescent COVID-19 samples. The analysed material was cDNA or gDNA that came from T cells, B-cell-depleted T cells, or PBMCs.

This CDR3 has 14 residues. Germline CDR1 is SQVTM and CDR2 is ANQGSEA. V lost 5 bases and J lost 5; bases outside the gene matches: 8. Per the study methods: Amplified reference gene primers provided the basis for estimating nucleated cell counts. Sequencing was performed with immunoSEQ multiplex PCR; in TCRdb, only in-frame clones are kept and a portion is missing. The D gene and trimming were derived from the DNA, and the V and J assignments and clone size from that table. The sample lists about 65,000 clones, 65% to 85% occurring once. This clonotype was obtained from a human donor in a cohort sampled during active COVID-19. The V gene is TRBV29-1, the J gene TRBJ1-4; 7 bases fit TRBD1. Material: peripheral blood. This CDR3 is CSVSTGVKNEKLFF. The CDR3 bases are TGCAGCGTTTCTACAGGGGTGAAGAATGAAAAACTGTTTTTT.